Each of the 20 T cell receptor beta chains below was sequenced from the same sample in a study of tissue T cells after allogeneic stem cell transplantation. TCRdb's table, derived via immunoSEQ multiplex PCR, lists solely in-frame clones and lacks some. This sample has a few thousand clones, with 50% found just once. The sample's time point: mouse harvest day 14 after allogeneic transplant. Tail vein injection delivered 10^7 T-cell-depleted bone marrow cells and 10^6 splenic CD5+ T cells. Source material: gut tissue. The receptors stem from a female BALB/c mouse given C57BL/6 T cells with graft-versus-host disease after an allogeneic hematopoietic cell transplant.

About this clone: The germline gene is not matched at one end of the junction; a read error may be the cause. Mouse gene names apply. The read gets to within 1 residue of the CDR3 end, and the germline J gene fills in the rest. Other DNA sequences of this sample code for an identical CDR3. This chain uses TRBV26 with TRBJ2-7, with D perhaps TRBD1 (5 bases). Germline loops: CDR1 KGHPV, CDR2 FQNQEV (reference sequence). The CDR3 consists of 13 residues. The sequenced part of the CDR3 DNA is TGCGCCAGCAGTGCGACAGTCTCCTATGAACAGTAC. It yields the protein CASSATVSYEQY. The complete CDR3 sequence is CASSATVSYEQYF.

As regards this clone: Gene names denote mouse genes. The read halts 1 residue ahead of the CDR3 end, with the missing end drawn from the germline J gene. The genes are TRBV13-1 and TRBJ2-5, with TRBD2 identical over 8 bases. V shed 2 bases and J 2 bases; nucleotides not matched to a gene: 1. The length of the CDR3 is 14 residues. Germline V CDR1 and CDR2: NSHNY, SYGAGN. The sequenced part of the CDR3 DNA is TGTGCCAGCAGTGACTGGGGGGCCCAAGACACCCAGTAC. Translated: CASSDWGAQDTQY. The CDR3, in full, reads CASSDWGAQDTQYF.

This clone occurred a few times. Mouse gene names and germline throughout. This CDR3 reads CASSPRQGANTGQLYF. Partial CDR3 DNA: TGTGCCAGCAGTCCAAGACAGGGCGCAAACACCGGGCAGCTCTAC. V gene TRBV26 combines with J gene TRBJ2-2; 7 bases fit TRBD1. The missing CDR3 end, 1 residue past where the read stops, is filled in from the germline J gene. The J segment lost 0 bases and the V segment lost 4 bases, leaving 5 bases of the junction unmatched. Germline CDR1 reads KGHPV; CDR2 reads FQNQEV (reference sequence). The CDR3 extends over 16 amino acids.

This clone was found a few times. The listed genes are named as in mouse. The CDR3 end falls 1 residue outside the read, so it is completed with the germline J gene. The V and J genes are TRBV5 and TRBJ1-5; no reliable D call. Trimming left V 1 base short and J 1 base short, with 5 bases between. The V gene's germline CDR1 is LGHNA and CDR2 YNLKQL (reference sequence). The CDR3 is 14 residues long. CDR3 sequence reads: CASSQVGNNQAPLF. CDR3 bases read: TGTGCCAGCAGCCAAGTGGGGAACAACCAGGCTCCGCTT.

Comment on this clone: Genes here carry mouse names. The read ends 1 residue before the CDR3 terminus; that terminus is restored from the germline J gene. The gene calls are TRBV5 and TRBJ2-5, with D possibly being TRBD1 or TRBD2 (5 bases each). Trimming cost V 1 base and J 0 bases, with 8 bases left between them. There are 15 residues in the CDR3. Germline V CDR1 and CDR2: LGHNA, YNLKQL (reference sequence). CDR3 bases read: TGTGCCAGCAGCCAAGTGGGGCCCAACCAAGACACCCAGTAC. This translates into CASSQVGPNQDTQY. The full CDR3 sequence reads CASSQVGPNQDTQYF.

In regard to this clone: Gene names denote mouse genes. Read data end 1 residue before the CDR3 end; the end is taken from the germline J gene. The rearrangement joins TRBV26 to TRBJ2-5; 10 bases fit TRBD1. CDR1 and CDR2 (germline): KGHPV, FQNQEV (reference sequence). The CDR3 sequence is 13 residues long. V was pared by 5 bases and J by 6 bases, with 2 bases of the junction left unmatched. The DNA read from the CDR3 is TGTGCCAGCAGTGGACAGGGGGGGGACACCCAGTAC. It encodes CASSGQGGDTQY. The full CDR3 protein reads CASSGQGGDTQYF.

As to this clone: Mouse germline and gene names are used. Read coverage stops 1 residue before the CDR3 terminus; the germline J gene supplies the remainder. V and J are TRBV13-2 and TRBJ1-1; possible D gene TRBD1, 6 bases. CDR3 length: 14 residues. Germline values: CDR1 NNHNN, CDR2 SYGAGS (reference sequence). Trimming took off 1 base at V and 4 bases at J, with 11 bases between the two ends. CDR3 protein: CASGDRQGFTEVFF. The sequenced part of the CDR3 DNA is TGTGCCAGCGGTGATAGGCAGGGGTTCACAGAAGTCTTC.

On this clone itself: Genes and germline come from the mouse. The missing CDR3 end, 1 residue past where the read stops, is filled in from the germline J gene. The genes are TRBV26 and TRBJ2-3; a weak D match, TRBD1 (5 bases). V gave up 6 bases and J gave up 0 bases, with 10 bases separating them. The CDR3 totals 14 residues. Per germline, CDR1 KGHPV and CDR2 FQNQEV (reference sequence). The CDR3 protein is CASSRTHSAETLYF. CDR3 DNA (partial): TGTGCCAGCAGCCGGACACATAGTGCAGAAACGCTGTAT.

Of note for this clone: At one end the junction does not follow the germline gene, possibly because of a read error. Here the gene names and germline are mouse. The observed sequence ends 1 residue before the CDR3 terminus, with the missing tail filled in from the germline J gene. The chain couples TRBV13-1 to TRBJ2-7; 14 bases are a match to TRBD2. Looked up from germline, CDR1 is NSHNY and CDR2 is SYGAGN. The CDR3 contains 15 residues. The CDR3 bases that were read are TGTGCCAGCGGTGATGTGGGACTGGGGGGGCGCGAACAGTAC. The encoded protein is CASGDVGLGGREQY. The whole CDR3 sequence is CASGDVGLGGREQYF.

Points on this clone: Gene names refer to mouse genes. Coverage ceases 1 residue before the CDR3 finishes, and the germline J gene fills in the end. This chain uses TRBV23 with TRBJ1-4; no DNA check was done on the table's D call, TRBD1. Germline V gene lookup returns CDR1 KGHTA and CDR2 FQNQQP. The CDR3 loop spans 15 amino acids. The CDR3: CSSSQGTGGTERLFF. The CDR3 bases that were read are TGCTCCAGCAGTCAAGGGACAGGGGGCACCGAAAGATTATTT.

As regards this clone: Germline and genes: mouse. Incomplete CDR3 DNA: TGTGCCAGCAGCCAAGGGACAGATAACACCGGGCAGCTCTAC. It translates to CASSQGTDNTGQLY. The complete CDR3 protein is CASSQGTDNTGQLYF. The chain couples TRBV5 to TRBJ2-2; D might be TRBD1 (6 bases). The DNA ends 1 residue before the CDR3 does, and the rest of the CDR3 is filled in from the germline J gene. This CDR3 has 15 amino acids. The V end lost 1 base, the J end lost 2 bases, and 8 bases lay between the germline ends. Germline V CDR1 and CDR2: LGHNA, YNLKQL (reference sequence).

Note on this clone: The genes are named according to mouse. Read data end 1 residue before the CDR3 end; the end is taken from the germline J gene. The gene calls are TRBV26 and TRBJ2-4, with 9 bases matching TRBD1. The CDR3 consists of 16 residues. V shed 5 bases, J shed 0 bases, and the junction held 6 bases outside the gene matches. Per germline, CDR1 KGHPV and CDR2 FQNQEV (reference sequence). The CDR3 spells CASSFGQGKSQNTLYF. Incomplete CDR3 DNA: TGTGCCAGCAGTTTCGGACAGGGGAAGAGTCAAAACACCTTGTAC.

This clone was counted only a few times. Each gene name is a mouse one. Read data end 1 residue before the CDR3 end; the end is taken from the germline J gene. This chain connects TRBV5 to TRBJ2-7; the D is unclear. Germline values: CDR1 LGHNA, CDR2 YNLKQL (reference sequence). The CDR3 totals 15 residues. With 4 bases removed from V and 0 bases from J, the gap between germline ends came to 13 bases. The CDR3 bases that were read are TGTGCCAGCAGCCCTCGGTGGGTGAGCTCCTATGAACAGTAC. It translates to CASSPRWVSSYEQY. The complete CDR3 reads CASSPRWVSSYEQYF.

Comments on this clone: Gene names are mouse gene names. Coverage ceases 1 residue before the CDR3 finishes, and the germline J gene fills in the end. The chain couples TRBV26 to TRBJ1-5; D perhaps matches TRBD1 (6 bases). Deletions cut 7 bases from V and 0 bases from J, with 13 bases between. The length of the CDR3 is 15 residues. Germline V gene data show CDR1 as KGHPV and CDR2 as FQNQEV (reference sequence). The sequenced CDR3 bases are TGTGCCAGCAATCCGGGACAAACTAACAACCAGGCTCCGCTT. As protein: CASNPGQTNNQAPL. The CDR3 as a whole reads CASNPGQTNNQAPLF. Based on the CDR3 plus reference TRBV26 and TRBJ1-5, the full variable domain is NSKVIQTPRYLVKGQGQKAKMRCIPEKGHPVVFWYQQNKNNEFKFLINFQNQEVLQQIDMTEKRFSAECPSNSPCSLEIQSSEAGDSALYLCASNPGQTNNQAPLFGEGTRLSVL.

This clone has a single count. The gene symbols are mouse symbols. The read stops 1 residue short of the end of the CDR3; the missing end is completed from the germline J gene. The chain couples TRBV26 to TRBJ1-1; no clear D. Between the trimmed V and J ends, which lost 2 bases and 5 bases, there was a span of 6 bases. Germline V gene data show CDR1 as KGHPV and CDR2 as FQNQEV (reference sequence). The CDR3 has 12 amino acids. CDR3 loop: CASSLPGTEVFF. CDR3 DNA, as far as it was read: TGTGCCAGCAGTCTGCCGGGGACAGAAGTCTTC.

Concerning this clone itself: Gene names are the mouse ones. The read halts 1 residue ahead of the CDR3 end, with the missing end drawn from the germline J gene. V and J are TRBV5 and TRBJ2-3; 8 positions match TRBD2. V shed 4 bases and J 0 bases; nucleotides not matched to a gene: 3. Germline V gene sequence: CDR1 LGHNA, CDR2 YNLKQL (reference sequence). The CDR3 consists of 15 residues. CDR3 sequence reads: CASSLTGGSAETLYF. The sequenced CDR3 bases are TGTGCCAGCAGCCTCACTGGGGGTAGTGCAGAAACGCTGTAT.

Regarding this clone: These gene names are mouse names. The CDR3 DNA, read in part, is TGTGCCAGCTCTCTCGACGGGGTTTCCAACGAAAGATTATTT. Translating gives CASSLDGVSNERLF. The CDR3, in full, reads CASSLDGVSNERLFF. V gene TRBV12-2 combines with J gene TRBJ1-4; D unclear. The read ends 1 residue early relative to the CDR3; the germline J gene fills the gap. V lost 0 bases and J 0 bases, leaving 7 bases between the germline ends. The CDR3 is made up of 15 amino acids. Germline-derived CDR1 and CDR2 are SGHLS and HYDKME.

Of note for this clone: Gene names and germline match the mouse. Read coverage stops 1 residue before the CDR3 terminus; the germline J gene supplies the remainder. The chain links TRBV20 to TRBJ1-3; 9 bases line up with TRBD1. This CDR3 region has 15 residues. V was pared by 3 bases and J by 4 bases, with 7 bases of the junction left unmatched. CDR1 and CDR2 from the germline V gene are GFQATS and STVNSAI. The covered CDR3 bases are TGTGGTGCTAGACCGGGACAGGGAATCGGAAATACGCTCTAT. This gives the protein CGARPGQGIGNTLY. In full, the CDR3 is CGARPGQGIGNTLYF.

A word on this clone: All gene names here are mouse names. The read stops 1 residue short of the end of the CDR3; the missing end is completed from the germline J gene. The chain combines TRBV3 with TRBJ1-4; 7 bases are shared with TRBD1. With V trimmed by 5 bases and J by 7 bases, 1 base remained unmatched. In germline, CDR1 is SNHLY, CDR2 FYNGKV (reference sequence). CDR3 length: 12 residues. The CDR3 region is CASSRQGERLFF. Incomplete CDR3 DNA: TGTGCCAGCAGCCGACAGGGCGAAAGATTATTT.

The sample holds a few counts of this clone. Germline and genes: mouse. The sequenced fragment ends 1 residue before the CDR3 boundary, so the rest is inferred from the germline J gene. The genes are TRBV16 and TRBJ2-7, with 7 bases matching TRBD2. With 0 bases clipped from V and 7 bases from J, the junction kept 0 bases outside the gene matches. The CDR3 contains 12 residues. From germline, CDR1 is SGHSA and CDR2 FRNQAP. The CDR3 loop is CASSLDWGEQYF. The sequenced part of the CDR3 DNA is TGTGCAAGCAGCTTAGACTGGGGGGAACAGTAC.